This paragraph covers one T cell receptor beta chain sequence. Both 60 Vbeta primers and 13 Jbeta primers went into the PCR. This table comes from immunoSEQ multiplex PCR, and its TCRdb copy is limited to in-frame clones, with some not included. The sample records 100,000 to 120,000 clones, 76% being singletons. This sample stems from a study of cytomegalovirus exposure and HLA in healthy donors. Trimming took 5 bases from V and 7 from J, leaving 9 bases between them. CDR1 is SNHLY and CDR2 is FYNNEI in the germline V gene. The CDR3 consists of 13 residues. The genes are TRBV2 and TRBJ1-6; D not certain. The source material was PBMCs. The sequence was collected from a man in his forties in good health and CMV-seropositive. CDR3 DNA sequence: TGTGCCAGCAGTTCTACCAGGAATTCACCCCTCCACTTT. Translated, it gives CASSSTRNSPLHF. Full variable domain (remainder filled in from reference TRBV2 and TRBJ1-6): EPEVTQTPSHQVTQMGQEVILRCVPISNHLYFYWYRQILGQKVEFLVSFYNNEISEKSEIFDDQFSVERPDGSNFTLKIRSTKLEDSAMYFCASSSTRNSPLHFGNGTRLTVT.